These T cell receptor beta chains were read from a single sample in a study of CD4 and CD8 cells across lung adenocarcinoma regions. TCRdb recomputed calls from the PCR reads with MiXCR, one row per CDR3 protein. The sample has 23,000 or so distinct CDR3 sequences, more than 45% seen once. The specimen sequenced was CD8+ T cells from the center of a lung tumor. The receptors stem from a male donor with lung adenocarcinoma. The CD4 and CD8 labels of this study may be unreliable. The conserved cysteine and the conserved F or W are not part of the CDR3 here. A D gene is named only where the DNA matches it firmly.

CDR3aa | d_gene | j_gene | v_gene
ASRREVRGEQY | - | - | TRBV6-1
AASLGGGTKKTQY | - | TRBJ2-5 | TRBV10-3
ASRGAGYTGELF | - | TRBJ2-2 | TRBV10-2
ASSFLAGGPGELF | TRBD2 | TRBJ2-2 | TRBV7-8
ASSEFTGVEQY | TRBD1 | - | TRBV6-1
ASSRRVNTEAF | - | TRBJ1-1 | TRBV6-1
ASSQTGENEQF | - | TRBJ2-1 | TRBV7-9
ASSLTLLRETQY | - | - | TRBV3-1
ASSIGLKETQY | - | TRBJ2-5 | TRBV11-2
ASSPPSGQSGTEAF | - | TRBJ1-1 | TRBV18
ARGVGGVDQDIQY | TRBD2 | TRBJ2-5 | TRBV6-1
ASSEPSGRRHNEQF | TRBD2 | TRBJ2-1 | TRBV10-2
ASSPQSTDTQY | - | TRBJ2-3 | TRBV6-1
ASSYSAGAETQY | - | - | TRBV6-5
ASSQDLSSGGPRGETQY | TRBD2 | TRBJ2-5 | TRBV4-1
ASSLGGTLGGAETQY | TRBD2 | TRBJ2-5 | TRBV7-2
ASSEPGLLATDTQY | - | - | TRBV10-2
AGIGVGGTDTQY | - | TRBJ2-3 | TRBV27
ASSLFGEQY | - | - | TRBV5-1
ASSFSSYEQY | - | - | TRBV14
ASSLGDVEGYT | - | TRBJ1-2 | TRBV12-3/TRBV12-4
ARGWGSGGEETQY | TRBD2 | TRBJ2-3 | TRBV6-2/TRBV6-3
AISGAGVETQY | TRBD2 | TRBJ2-5 | TRBV10-3
ASSLRVAQGSSVQY | - | - | TRBV12-3/TRBV12-4
ASNGNSADTQY | - | TRBJ2-3 | TRBV18
ASRILTARGTEAF | - | TRBJ1-1 | TRBV12-3/TRBV12-4
ASSELAGHTGELF | TRBD2 | TRBJ2-2 | TRBV6-1
ASSYGTGDPDTQY | - | TRBJ2-3 | TRBV6-5